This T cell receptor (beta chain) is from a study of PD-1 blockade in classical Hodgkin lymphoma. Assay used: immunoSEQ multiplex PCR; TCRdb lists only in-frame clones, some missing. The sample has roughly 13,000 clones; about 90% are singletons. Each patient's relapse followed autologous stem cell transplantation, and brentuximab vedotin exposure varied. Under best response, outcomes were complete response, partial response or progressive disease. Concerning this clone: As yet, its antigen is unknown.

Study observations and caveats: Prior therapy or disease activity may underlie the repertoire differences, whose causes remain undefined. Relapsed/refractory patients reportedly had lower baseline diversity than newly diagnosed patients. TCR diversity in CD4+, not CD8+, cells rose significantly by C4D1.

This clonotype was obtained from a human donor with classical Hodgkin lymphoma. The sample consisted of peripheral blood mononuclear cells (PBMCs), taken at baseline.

The CDR3, as DNA: TGTGCCAGCAGCCAAGGACAGGGATTCTCCTACGAGCAGTACTTC. It codes for CASSQGQGFSYEQYF. The chain links TRBV14 to TRBJ2-7; the match to TRBD1 covers 7 bases. Looked up from germline, CDR1 is SGHDN and CDR2 is FVKESK. V was pared by 1 base and J by 0 bases, with 3 bases of the junction left unmatched. The CDR3 extends over 15 amino acids. The entire variable domain, with the rest obtained from reference TRBV14 and TRBJ2-7, is as follows: EAGVTQFPSHSVIEKGQTVTLRCDPISGHDNLYWYRRVMGKEIKFLLHFVKESKQDESGMPNNRFLAERTGGTYSTLKVQPAELEDSGVYFCASSQGQGFSYEQYFGPGTRLTVT.